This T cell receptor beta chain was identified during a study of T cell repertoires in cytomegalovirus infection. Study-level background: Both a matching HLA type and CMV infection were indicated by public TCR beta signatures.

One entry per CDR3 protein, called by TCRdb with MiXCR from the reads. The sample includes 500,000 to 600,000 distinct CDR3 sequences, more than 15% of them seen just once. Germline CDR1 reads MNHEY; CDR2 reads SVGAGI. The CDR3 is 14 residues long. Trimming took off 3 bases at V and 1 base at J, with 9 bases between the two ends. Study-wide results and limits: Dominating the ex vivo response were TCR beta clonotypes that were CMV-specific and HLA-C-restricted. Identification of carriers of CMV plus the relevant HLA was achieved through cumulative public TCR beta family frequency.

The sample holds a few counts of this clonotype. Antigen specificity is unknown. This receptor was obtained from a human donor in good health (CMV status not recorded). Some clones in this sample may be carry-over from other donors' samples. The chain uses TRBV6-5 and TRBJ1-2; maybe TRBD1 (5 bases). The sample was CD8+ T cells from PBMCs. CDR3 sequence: CASSYRGSNYGYTF. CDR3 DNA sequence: TGTGCCAGCAGTTATCGGGGCAGTAACTATGGCTACACCTTC.